This T cell receptor (beta chain) was sequenced for a study of shared clonotypes between healthy human individuals. The CDR3 is 19 amino acids. Trimming took 3 bases from V and 0 from J, leaving 22 bases between them. CDR1 is LGHNA, CDR2 YSLEER, per germline. A CD45RA-negative memory subset and a CD45RA+ naive subset were separated from the CD4+ cells. In its sample, this clone was seen once. Sequencing used immunoSEQ multiplex PCR; TCRdb keeps in-frame clones, though not all of them. The table shows 2 million to 2.5 million clones, with approximately 94% occurring only once. This TCR was recovered from a man aged 18 to 30 in good health. Some clones in this sample may be carry-over from other donors' samples. The chain recombines TRBV4-3 with TRBJ2-3; D might be TRBD1 or TRBD2, each matching 6 bases. Sequencing was done on a sample of naive CD4+ T cells from PBMCs. Subset denoted: CD45RA+ positively selected. In nucleotides, the CDR3 is TGCGCCAGCAGCCAGGTCCTCCAGGGGATGGAGGGAAGCACAGATACGCAGTATTTT. Its protein is CASSQVLQGMEGSTDTQYF.